Presented here are 21 T cell receptor beta chains from one specimen sequenced in a study of blood T cell repertoires in COVID-19. The table came from immunoSEQ multiplex PCR; TCRdb's copy has only in-frame clones and leaves some out. The sample holds about 100,000 clones, roughly 80% seen once. Sequenced: peripheral blood. These receptors were taken from a man in his 70s with active or convalescent COVID-19.

This chain links TRBV24-1 with TRBJ1-5, with TRBD1 as a possible D gene (6 bases). Germline-derived CDR1 and CDR2 are KGHDR and SFDVKD. Trimming took off 3 bases at V and 1 base at J, with 9 bases between the two ends. The CDR3 is 15 amino acids. The CDR3 DNA follows: TGTGCCACCAGTGATCCCAGGGGCAGCAATCAGCCCCAGCATTTT. Its protein is CATSDPRGSNQPQHF.

This chain uses TRBV10-2 with TRBJ1-4, with D unclear. The CDR3 runs 15 residues. CDR1 and CDR2 (germline): WSHSY, SAAADI. The V and J ends lost 2 bases and 8 bases respectively, with 15 bases between them. CDR3: CASSESGGLGEKLFF. CDR3 sequence (DNA): TGCGCCAGCAGTGAGAGTGGAGGGTTAGGGGAAAAACTGTTTTTT.

This clone has just a few counts. This chain uses TRBV18 with TRBJ2-3; 8 nucleotides align to TRBD2. This CDR3 contains 16 residues. Germline CDR1 reads KGHSH; CDR2 reads LQKENI. V gave up 4 bases and J gave up 4 bases; unmatched junction bases: 10. This CDR3 is CASSLAAGGGADTQYF. CDR3 coding DNA: TGTGCCAGCTCACTAGCCGCGGGAGGCGGGGCAGATACGCAGTATTTT.

V usage is TRBV10-1 and J usage is TRBJ1-1; possible D gene TRBD1, 5 bases. The germline V gene has CDR1 WNHNN and CDR2 SYGVQD (reference sequence). Trimming cost V 6 bases and J 5 bases, with 13 bases left between them. This CDR3 has 13 amino acids. The DNA for the CDR3 is TGCGCCAGCAGCGACACAGGTAATACTGAAGCTTTCTTT. This encodes CASSDTGNTEAFF.

This clone has just one count. The chain joins TRBV9 to TRBJ1-4; D call uncertain. The V and J ends lost 3 bases and 5 bases respectively, with 8 bases between them. CDR3 length: 13 residues. CDR1 SGDLS and CDR2 YYNGEE come from the germline V gene. CDR3: CASSGADNEKLFF. CDR3 DNA sequence: TGTGCCAGCAGCGGGGCAGACAATGAAAAACTGTTTTTT. The full variable domain, rest sourced from reference TRBV9 and TRBJ1-4, is DSGVTQTPKHLITATGQRVTLRCSPRSGDLSVYWYQQSLDQGLQFLIQYYNGEERAKGNILERFSAQQFPDLHSELNLSSLELGDSALYFCASSGADNEKLFFGSGTQLSVL.

The chain couples TRBV19 to TRBJ1-2; D is possibly TRBD1 (5 bases). The CDR3 is 16 amino acids. Germline V gene sequence: CDR1 LNHDA, CDR2 SQIVND (reference sequence). V lost 2 bases to trimming and J lost 8 bases, with 21 bases between them. The DNA for the CDR3 is TGTGCCAGTAGTATAATGATCCGATCAGGGTTCGACGGCTACACCTTC. Translated, it gives CASSIMIRSGFDGYTF.

The rearrangement joins TRBV6-6 to TRBJ1-2, with D tentatively TRBD1 (6 bases). Germline CDR1 MNHNY, CDR2 SVGAGI (reference sequence). V lost 2 bases and J 3 bases, leaving 10 bases between the germline ends. There are 14 residues in the CDR3. CDR3 region: CASSYQGGHYGYTF. For the CDR3, the DNA is TGTGCCAGCAGTTACCAAGGGGGTCACTATGGCTACACCTTC.

The genes are TRBV5-1 and TRBJ1-1, with 12 bases that match TRBD1. This CDR3 has 15 amino acids. After removal of 2 bases from V and 7 bases from J, the junction contained 6 bases not matched to a gene. Germline CDR1 is SGHRS and CDR2 is YFSETQ. The CDR3: CASSLPGQGAGEAFF. CDR3 coding DNA: TGCGCCAGCAGCTTACCGGGACAGGGGGCGGGTGAAGCTTTCTTT. Drawing the rest from reference TRBV5-1 and TRBJ1-1, the complete variable domain is KAGVTQTPRYLIKTRGQQVTLSCSPISGHRSVSWYQQTPGQGLQFLFEYFSETQRNKGNFPGRFSGRQFSNSRSEMNVSTLELGDSALYLCASSLPGQGAGEAFFGQGTRLTVV.

The chain couples TRBV30 to TRBJ1-2, with 9 bases fitting TRBD1. The germline V gene has CDR1 GTSNPN and CDR2 SVGIG (reference sequence). The CDR3 extends over 14 amino acids. The CDR3, as DNA: TGTATTACTCCCGGGACAGGGCGTCGGAGTGGCTACACCTTC. Its translation: CITPGTGRRSGYTF.

The rearrangement links TRBV5-6 to TRBJ2-7; D possibly corresponds to TRBD1 (5 bases). Germline values: CDR1 SGHDT, CDR2 YYEEEE. The CDR3 runs 14 residues. Trimming removed 0 bases at V and 6 bases at J, with 13 bases between. The CDR3 DNA is TGTGCCAGCAGCTTGGGGCAGGGAAGGGGCGAGCAGTACTTC. Its protein is CASSLGQGRGEQYF.

This clone came up once. The chain links TRBV18 to TRBJ2-7; TRBD1 matches 8 bases. This CDR3 is built from 11 residues. The germline gives CDR1 KGHSH, CDR2 LQKENI. As DNA, the CDR3 is TGTTCGAGTGGGACAGGCTACGAGCAGTACTTC. Protein sequence: CSSGTGYEQYF.

The chain has TRBV10-1 and TRBJ1-1, with a weak D call TRBD1 (5 bases). Germline CDR1 and CDR2: WNHNN and SYGVQD (reference sequence). This CDR3 spans 14 amino acids. V lost 2 bases and J 3 bases, leaving 10 bases between the germline ends. CDR3 in DNA: TGCGCCAGCAGTGAGACGCAGGGCTACACTGAAGCTTTCTTT. Residues: CASSETQGYTEAFF.

The rearrangement links TRBV10-3 to TRBJ2-5, with a possible D match to TRBD1 (5 bases). CDR3 length: 13 amino acids. Germline V lookup: CDR1 ENHRY, CDR2 SYGVKD. The V end was cut by 3 bases, the J end by 2 bases, with 7 bases between. CDR3 nucleotide sequence: TGTGCCATCAGTGAAGGGGTGCAAGAGACCCAGTACTTC. Its protein is CAISEGVQETQYF.

The chain employs TRBV18 and TRBJ1-2, with D possibly matching TRBD1 (5 bases). Germline V CDR1 and CDR2: KGHSH, LQKENI. The CDR3 extends over 12 amino acids. Trimming left V 4 bases short and J 6 bases short, with 9 bases between. The CDR3 nucleotides read TGTGCCAGCTCACTGGGGACTGATGGCTACACCTTC. This gives the protein CASSLGTDGYTF. The entire variable domain, with the rest obtained from reference TRBV18 and TRBJ1-2, is as follows: NAGVMQNPRHLVRRRGQEARLRCSPMKGHSHVYWYRQLPEEGLKFMVYLQKENIIDESGMPKERFSAEFPKEGPSILRIQQVVRGDSAAYFCASSLGTDGYTFGSGTRLTVV.

The chain joins TRBV28 to TRBJ2-3; 7 bases line up with TRBD1. Germline CDR1 is MDHEN and CDR2 is SYDVKM. The V and J ends lost 4 bases and 1 base, in that order; junction bases with no gene match: 5. The CDR3 has 15 residues. Here the CDR3 reads CASSSEGAGTDTQYF. CDR3 sequence (DNA): TGTGCCAGCAGTTCCGAGGGGGCGGGCACAGATACGCAGTATTTT.

The chain couples TRBV5-1 to TRBJ2-3; D call uncertain. Trimming shortened V by 0 bases and J by 4 bases, and 6 bases separated the two germline ends. The CDR3 is 13 amino acids. The V gene's germline CDR1 is SGHRS and CDR2 YFSETQ. The CDR3 is CASSLGQSDTQYF. For the CDR3, the DNA is TGCGCCAGCAGCTTGGGGCAGTCAGATACGCAGTATTTT.

The rearrangement links TRBV5-8 to TRBJ2-7; 7 positions match TRBD1. The CDR3 covers 14 residues. Germline V gives CDR1 SGHTS, CDR2 YDEGEE. Trimming took 4 bases from V and 2 from J; bases not matched to a gene: 6. As DNA, the CDR3 is TGTGCCAGCAGCACACCGGGACAGACCTACGAGCAGTACTTC. Translated, it gives CASSTPGQTYEQYF.

The chain links TRBV28 to TRBJ1-1; 8 bases map to TRBD1. The V and J ends lost 8 bases and 3 bases, in that order; junction bases with no gene match: 8. The germline gives CDR1 MDHEN, CDR2 SYDVKM. The CDR3 loop spans 14 amino acids. This CDR3 reads CASYSGQGDTEAFF. CDR3 sequence (DNA): TGTGCCAGCTATTCAGGACAGGGCGACACTGAAGCTTTCTTT.

CDR3 sequence: CATSPYRGPSYGYTF. The CDR3 bases are TGTGCCACCAGCCCCTACAGGGGGCCTTCCTATGGCTACACCTTC. V usage is TRBV15 and J usage is TRBJ1-2, with TRBD1 matching 9 bases. The junction had 8 bases not matched to a gene; V was cut back by 5 bases and J by 4 bases. The CDR3 is made up of 15 amino acids. Germline V CDR1 and CDR2: LNHNV, YYDKDF (reference sequence).

The V and J genes are TRBV19 and TRBJ1-3, with D unclear. Germline CDR1 is LNHDA and CDR2 is SQIVND (reference sequence). Trimming stripped 2 bases from V and 0 bases from J, with 8 bases between. The CDR3 is made up of 15 amino acids. CDR3 nucleotides: TGTGCCAGTAGTATAACGGGAGCCTCTGGAAACACCATATATTTT. This codes for CASSITGASGNTIYF.

The V call is TRBV5-1, the J call TRBJ1-1; D is possibly TRBD1 (6 bases). Trimming took 4 bases from V and 1 from J, leaving 14 bases between them. The CDR3 covers 15 residues. Germline CDR1 and CDR2: SGHRS and YFSETQ. The CDR3 nucleotides read TGCGCCAGCAGCCAAACAGGGAACTGGAACACTGAAGCTTTCTTT. Its translation: CASSQTGNWNTEAFF.